The next 5 T cell receptor beta chains were all read from a single sample in a study of beta chain features in type 1 diabetes. The sequenced template was cDNA made from the entire isolated RNA. TCRdb's copy holds only in-frame clones and misses some; the assay was immunoSEQ multiplex PCR. The data show about 450,000 clones, more than 9.5% seen once. Sequencing input: naive CD4+ T cells from blood. These receptors all stem from a young woman in good health.

This clone has only a few counts. The V call is TRBV21-1, the J call TRBJ1-5. TRBV21-1 is given as a pseudogene. There are 15 residues in the CDR3. Written as DNA, the CDR3 is TGTGCCAGCAGCCAAAGTTCGGGGAGAAACAAGCCCCAGCATTTT. Protein sequence: CASSQSSGRNKPQHF.

This clone turned up a few times. The gene calls are TRBV9 and TRBJ2-1; D perhaps matches TRBD1 (5 bases). Per the germline V gene, CDR1 is SGDLS and CDR2 is YYNGEE. The CDR3 sequence is 12 residues long. V was pared by 7 bases and J by 0 bases, with 5 bases between. The CDR3 bases are TGTGCCAGCGGGGCCTCCTACAATGAGCAGTTCTTC. Translating it yields CASGASYNEQFF.

This clone has a handful of counts. CDR3 coding DNA: TGTGCCAGCCGGGAAGTCAACGAGCAGTACTTC. Its translation: CASREVNEQYF. The chain joins TRBV2 to TRBJ2-7; possibly TRBD2 for D (5 bases). From germline, CDR1 is SNHLY and CDR2 FYNNEI. The CDR3 sequence is 11 residues long. V lost 8 bases, J lost 5 bases, and 10 bases lay in between.

The table lists this clone with a count of one. Other DNA sequences in the same sample also yield this CDR3. This chain links TRBV18 with TRBJ1-1, with 7 bases aligning to TRBD1. Trimming at V came to 6 bases and at J to 1 base, leaving 5 bases not matched to a gene. The CDR3 sequence is 14 residues long. Germline CDR1 and CDR2: KGHSH and LQKENI. The CDR3 DNA follows: TGTGCCAGCTCGCTGCAGGGGGGGAACACTGAAGCTTTCTTT. This sequence encodes CASSLQGGNTEAFF.

This clone has more than one count but fewer than ten. CDR3: CASSLAGTGSTDTQYF. Written as DNA, the CDR3 is TGTGCCAGCAGCTTAGCGGGGACAGGGAGCACAGATACGCAGTATTTT. The chain recombines TRBV7-9 with TRBJ2-3, with 9 bases fitting TRBD1. Germline CDR1 is SEHNR and CDR2 is FQNEAQ (reference sequence). V lost 0 bases and J lost 0; bases outside the gene matches: 1. The length of the CDR3 is 16 residues.